Each of the 20 T cell receptor beta chains below was sequenced from the same sample in a study of cytomegalovirus exposure and HLA in healthy donors. Use of 60 Vbeta and 13 Jbeta primers characterized the PCR. Assay: immunoSEQ multiplex PCR; the TCRdb copy retains only in-frame clones and omits some. Among some 71,000 clones listed, 70% to 80% were seen once. The source material was PBMCs. The receptors stem from a man aged 18 to 29 in good health and CMV-seronegative.

This clone was detected only a few times. The chain joins TRBV5-4 to TRBJ2-5, with D perhaps matching TRBD1 (6 bases). Trimming left V 1 base short and J 2 bases short, with 15 bases between. Looked up from germline, CDR1 is SGHNT and CDR2 is YYREEE (reference sequence). The CDR3 extends over 16 amino acids. CDR3 in amino acids: CASSLLGGQGQETQYF. As DNA, the CDR3 is TGTGCCAGCAGCTTGCTTGGGGGCCAGGGGCAAGAGACCCAGTACTTC.

The chain has TRBV7-8 and TRBJ1-3, with D hard to call. Trimming pared 0 bases from V and 8 bases from J, leaving 8 bases between. The CDR3 runs 13 residues. Germline V gene lookup returns CDR1 SGHVS and CDR2 FQNEAQ. CDR3 DNA: TGTGCCAGCAGCTTAGCGCGCCGGGACACCATATATTTT. This encodes CASSLARRDTIYF.

This sequence joins TRBV5-4 and TRBJ1-4; D is possibly TRBD1 (5 bases). Trimming cost V 0 bases and J 6 bases, with 15 bases left between them. The CDR3 loop spans 16 amino acids. Germline values: CDR1 SGHNT, CDR2 YYREEE (reference sequence). CDR3 region: CASSLAIQGLDEKLFF. The CDR3 DNA sequence: TGTGCCAGCAGCTTGGCCATTCAGGGTTTGGATGAAAAACTGTTTTTT.

This clone showed up just once. The V gene is TRBV5-6, the J gene TRBJ2-2, with D maybe TRBD2 (6 bases). Germline V gene lookup returns CDR1 SGHDT and CDR2 YYEEEE. The CDR3 is made up of 15 amino acids. V was shortened by 0 bases and J by 6 bases, with 12 bases between the two germline ends. The CDR3, as DNA: TGTGCCAGCAGCTTGGGCGGGGATCCGGCCGGGGAGCTGTTTTTT. Its translation: CASSLGGDPAGELFF.

The chain couples TRBV19 to TRBJ2-3; TRBD1 matches at 9 bases. With 5 bases clipped from V and 3 bases from J, the junction kept 9 bases outside the gene matches. This CDR3 spans 16 amino acids. Germline V lookup: CDR1 LNHDA, CDR2 SQIVND (reference sequence). The CDR3 DNA sequence: TGTGCCAGTAGTCCTATAATGGGACAGGGAACAGATACGCAGTATTTT. Its translation is CASSPIMGQGTDTQYF.

J is TRBJ1-5 and V is TRBV11-2; possibly TRBD1 for D (5 bases). Germline CDR1 SGHAT, CDR2 FQNNGV. Between the trimmed V and J ends, which lost 2 bases and 0 bases, there was a span of 11 bases. The CDR3 runs to 16 residues. The CDR3: CASSLNPGISNQPQHF. CDR3 nucleotides: TGTGCCAGCAGCTTAAACCCAGGGATTAGCAATCAGCCCCAGCATTTT.

The chain is built from TRBV6-4 and TRBJ2-2, with 9 bases aligning to TRBD2. The germline gives CDR1 MRHNA, CDR2 SNTAGT. The CDR3 runs 16 residues. The J segment lost 4 bases and the V segment lost 3 bases, leaving 6 bases of the junction unmatched. The CDR3 bases are TGTGCCAGCAGTGATCTAGCGGGGCGAGGCACCGGGGAGCTGTTTTTT. Amino acids: CASSDLAGRGTGELFF.

V gene TRBV5-5 combines with J gene TRBJ2-7; D is possibly TRBD2 (6 bases). This CDR3 has 15 amino acids. V lost 0 bases to trimming and J lost 6 bases, with 16 bases between them. Germline V gene lookup returns CDR1 SGHKS and CDR2 YYEKEE (reference sequence). CDR3 in amino acids: CASSLGEGGPREQYF. The CDR3 nucleotides read TGTGCCAGCAGCTTGGGTGAGGGAGGCCCCCGCGAGCAGTACTTC.

CDR3 nucleotides: TGCGCCAGCAGCCAAGATCGGACAGGCATGTTCTCCCGCTATGGCTACACCTTC. Protein product: CASSQDRTGMFSRYGYTF. The chain is built from TRBV4-1 and TRBJ1-2, with TRBD1 identical over 7 bases. The V segment lost 0 bases and the J segment 4 bases; nucleotides outside the gene matches: 14. The V gene's germline CDR1 is MGHRA and CDR2 YSYEKL. The CDR3 consists of 18 residues.

The V and J genes are TRBV11-2 and TRBJ2-1; 10 nucleotides align to TRBD2. The ends lost 5 bases at V and 4 bases at J; junction bases unmatched: 8. Germline CDR1 is SGHAT and CDR2 is FQNNGV. The CDR3 consists of 16 residues. This chain's CDR3 is CASSILAGGMYNEQFF. The CDR3 DNA sequence: TGTGCCAGCAGCATCTTAGCGGGGGGAATGTACAATGAGCAGTTCTTC. The complete variable domain, with remaining parts taken from reference TRBV11-2 and TRBJ2-1, reads EAGVAQSPRYKIIEKRQSVAFWCNPISGHATLYWYQQILGQGPKLLIQFQNNGVVDDSQLPKDRFSAERLKGVDSTLKIQPAKLEDSAVYLCASSILAGGMYNEQFFGPGTRLTVL.

This clone was picked up one time. The rearrangement links TRBV2 to TRBJ2-3, with a weak D call TRBD2 (5 bases). The CDR3 sequence is 15 residues long. Trimming left V 10 bases short and J 1 base short, with 18 bases between. Germline loops: CDR1 SNHLY, CDR2 FYNNEI. In DNA form, the CDR3 reads TGTGCCACCGCGAGGGAAGGGATAGGCACAGATACGCAGTATTTT. This gives the protein CATAREGIGTDTQYF.

The J gene is TRBJ2-2, the V gene TRBV19; 8 positions match TRBD1. This CDR3 has 19 amino acids. V dropped 5 bases and J dropped 3; count of bases not matched to a gene: 17. CDR1 and CDR2 from the germline V gene are LNHDA and SQIVND (reference sequence). The CDR3 bases are TGTGCCAGTAGTCTCTACCCCGGACAGGGTGGATCTTACACCGGGGAGCTGTTTTTT. It yields the protein CASSLYPGQGGSYTGELFF.

The V and J genes are TRBV7-8 and TRBJ2-5; 13 bases agree with TRBD2. Germline-derived CDR1 and CDR2 are SGHVS and FQNEAQ. V was pared by 5 bases and J by 9 bases, with 9 bases of the junction left unmatched. The length of the CDR3 is 15 residues. The CDR3 protein is CASSPKTSGGSAQYF. CDR3 nucleotides: TGTGCCAGCAGCCCCAAGACTAGCGGGGGGTCGGCCCAGTACTTC.

This clone was counted a few times. The chain couples TRBV29-1 to TRBJ2-1, with a weak D call TRBD1 (7 bases). The CDR3 loop spans 13 amino acids. V gave up 4 bases and J gave up 6 bases, with 13 bases separating them. Germline CDR1 reads SQVTM; CDR2 reads ANQGSEA. CDR3 residues: CSVGQGGPNEQFF. The CDR3 nucleotides are TGCAGCGTTGGCCAGGGGGGACCCAATGAGCAGTTCTTC.

Note on this clone: One end of the junction is discordant with germline, which a read error may explain. The chain carries TRBV30 and TRBJ2-3, with TRBD2 identical over 12 bases. Looked up from germline, CDR1 is GTSNPN and CDR2 is SVGIG (reference sequence). The CDR3 spans 13 residues. The CDR3 DNA follows: TGTGCCTGGAGTACATCCGGACTAGCGGGGAGGCATTTT. It translates to CAWSTSGLAGRHF.

This sequence joins TRBV5-4 and TRBJ2-5; D is perhaps TRBD1 (5 bases). The V end lost 4 bases, the J end lost 5 bases, and 15 bases lay between the germline ends. There are 14 residues in the CDR3. The germline gives CDR1 SGHNT, CDR2 YYREEE (reference sequence). The CDR3, as DNA: TGTGCCAGCAGCCGGTCAGGGTTTGGGGAGACCCAGTACTTC. This encodes CASSRSGFGETQYF.

In this sample, this clone turned up a few times. DNA of the CDR3: TGTGCCAGCATCCCCGGGGAGGGGAGTGAAGCTTTCTTT. Its translation: CASIPGEGSEAFF. This chain uses TRBV28 with TRBJ1-1; TRBD1 might be the D (5 bases). The CDR3 runs 13 residues. Looked up from germline, CDR1 is MDHEN and CDR2 is SYDVKM. V lost 7 bases and J lost 7, with 16 bases in between.

This chain joins TRBV5-6 and TRBJ1-3; no reliable D call. V was pared by 2 bases and J by 8 bases, with 14 bases between. Germline V gene lookup returns CDR1 SGHDT and CDR2 YYEEEE. The CDR3 sequence is 14 residues long. CDR3 in DNA: TGTGCCAGCAGCTTTACCCCCAGACGGGACACCATATATTTT. Its translation: CASSFTPRRDTIYF. Drawing the rest from reference TRBV5-6 and TRBJ1-3, the complete variable domain is DAGVTQSPTHLIKTRGQQVTLRCSPKSGHDTVSWYQQALGQGPQFIFQYYEEEERQRGNFPDRFSGHQFPNYSSELNVNALLLGDSALYLCASSFTPRRDTIYFGEGSWLTVV.

The CDR3 here is CASSLEGQWETQYF. CDR3 nucleotide sequence: TGTGCCAGCAGCTTAGAGGGACAGTGGGAGACCCAGTACTTC. This chain joins TRBV7-8 and TRBJ2-5, with 7 bases lining up with TRBD1. CDR1 and CDR2 (germline): SGHVS, FQNEAQ. The CDR3 extends over 14 amino acids. The trim removed 1 base at V and 5 bases at J, leaving 4 bases unmatched.

This clone has just a few counts. The chain uses TRBV27 and TRBJ1-5; 9 nucleotides match TRBD1. CDR3 size: 15 residues. Germline V lookup: CDR1 MNHEY, CDR2 SMNVEV (reference sequence). After removal of 0 bases from V and 8 bases from J, the junction contained 5 bases not matched to a gene. CDR3 amino acids: CASSLSGQGPKPQHF. CDR3 DNA: TGTGCCAGCAGTTTATCGGGACAGGGCCCAAAGCCCCAGCATTTT.